The present TCR beta chain was sequenced within a study of cytomegalovirus exposure and HLA in healthy donors. Findings and caveats of the study: In an earlier analysis, productive rearrangement rates for most beta V segments clustered near 87% or 30%. Common viral pathogens seemed, in a later analysis, to connect with several of the most significant clusters.

PCR was performed using 60 Vbeta and 13 Jbeta primers. Only in-frame clones appear in the TCRdb table, and some are missing; sequencing was by immunoSEQ multiplex PCR. The top ten clones hold 3.7% of a sample with roughly 160,000 clones, approximately 77% of them seen once. V shed 3 bases and J shed 0 bases, with 12 bases lying between them. The CDR3 has 15 residues. In germline, CDR1 is LNHDA, CDR2 SQIVND (reference sequence). In the case of this clone: Antigen: not known.

Material: PBMCs. The origin of this receptor is a man aged 30 to 45 in good health and CMV-seropositive. The chain couples TRBV19 to TRBJ2-7; the D gene is possibly TRBD2 (5 bases). CDR3 in DNA: TGTGCCAGTAGTATGGACTCCTTAAGCTCCTACGAGCAGTACTTC. Protein: CASSMDSLSSYEQYF.